Presented here are 13 T cell receptor beta chains from one specimen sequenced in a study of blood T cell repertoires in COVID-19 (dated by TCRdb to 2018 to 2020). The library was built by means of the immunoSEQ multiplex PCR assay. TCRdb carries this immuneACCESS record with in-frame sequences only. Its versions omit some clonotypes, under half of them owing to an unresolved V gene in the studies checked, with the rest unexplained. Recorded for this sample are about 45,000 clones; 60% to 80% of them occurred a single time. The ten largest clones capture 25% to 30% of the sample. The material sequenced was peripheral blood. The origin of the receptors is a woman between 65 and 79 years old with acute or convalescent COVID-19.

The sample holds one count of this clone. The chain is built from TRBV20-1 and TRBJ2-5, with TRBD1 matching over 9 bases. V lost 6 bases and J lost 4; bases outside the gene matches: 0. Germline CDR1 and CDR2: DFQATT and SNEGSKA (reference sequence). This CDR3 has 11 residues. For the CDR3, the DNA is TGCAGTGCGGGACAGGGAGAGACCCAGTACTTC. This codes for CSAGQGETQYF.

The J gene is TRBJ1-2, the V gene TRBV7-2, with 11 bases aligning to TRBD1. The CDR3 totals 15 residues. The germline CDR1 and CDR2 sequences are SGHTA and FQGNSA. J was trimmed by 7 bases and V by 5 bases; bases with no gene match: 9. This CDR3 reads CASSPQDRGLVGYTF. CDR3 bases: TGTGCCAGCAGCCCTCAGGACAGGGGGCTGGTTGGCTACACCTTC.

The V gene is TRBV19, the J gene TRBJ2-3; D might be TRBD2 (5 bases). Per the germline V gene, CDR1 is LNHDA and CDR2 is SQIVND (reference sequence). CDR3 length: 15 amino acids. The V and J ends lost 3 bases and 2 bases respectively, with 12 bases between them. Here the CDR3 reads CASSMRRADTDTQYF. The CDR3 DNA is TGTGCCAGTAGTATGAGGCGGGCCGACACAGATACGCAGTATTTT.

The chain links TRBV19 to TRBJ1-1; 7 bases map to TRBD1. The V and J ends lost 4 bases and 0 bases, in that order; junction bases with no gene match: 5. The CDR3 runs to 15 residues. CDR1 and CDR2 from the germline V gene are LNHDA and SQIVND (reference sequence). CDR3 DNA sequence: TGTGCCAGTAGTACAATCGACAGGGTGAACACTGAAGCTTTCTTT. It specifies CASSTIDRVNTEAFF.

The CDR3 region is CASSFSLNTGELFF. CDR3 nucleotide sequence: TGCGCCAGCAGCTTTTCACTGAACACCGGGGAGCTGTTTTTT. This chain connects TRBV5-1 to TRBJ2-2; D is unresolved. Germline values: CDR1 SGHRS, CDR2 YFSETQ. Trimming removed 2 bases from V and 1 base from J, with 6 bases in between. This CDR3 is 14 amino acids long.

This clone was picked up one time. The rearrangement joins TRBV14 to TRBJ2-7; a possible D gene is TRBD2 (5 bases). Germline lookup yields CDR1 SGHDN and CDR2 FVKESK. Trimming removed 4 bases at V and 6 bases at J, with 13 bases between. CDR3 length equals 13 residues. CDR3 coding DNA: TGTGCCAGCAGCCCTCGAGGGTTCGCCGAGCAGTACTTC. It translates to CASSPRGFAEQYF.

This chain's CDR3 is CASSIRGQPSNQPQHF. The DNA of the CDR3 is TGTGCCAGTAGTATCCGCGGACAGCCTAGCAATCAGCCCCAGCATTTT. The chain links TRBV19 to TRBJ1-5; weak D call: TRBD1 (6 bases). The CDR3 has 16 residues. The V end lost 3 bases, the J end lost 0 bases, and 12 bases lay between the germline ends. Germline CDR1 is LNHDA and CDR2 is SQIVND (reference sequence).

V usage is TRBV6-1 and J usage is TRBJ1-4; 8 nucleotides match TRBD1. Trimming cost V 1 base and J 8 bases; bases outside gene matches: 3. Per germline, CDR1 MNHNS and CDR2 SASEGT. This CDR3 contains 14 residues. The CDR3 reads CASSEGTGREKLFF. CDR3 DNA sequence: TGTGCCAGCAGTGAAGGGACAGGGCGGGAAAAACTGTTTTTT.

This clone was detected only a few times. The genes are TRBV7-6 and TRBJ1-2; no definite D call. The germline V gene encodes CDR1 SGHVS and CDR2 FNYEAQ. V was trimmed by 2 bases and J by 3 bases, leaving 13 bases between them. The CDR3 runs 15 residues. The CDR3 spells CASSLLEGSHYGYTF. The DNA for the CDR3 is TGTGCCAGCAGCTTACTCGAGGGCTCTCACTATGGCTACACCTTC. The whole variable domain, remainder taken from reference TRBV7-6 and TRBJ1-2, is GAGVSQSPRYKVTKRGQDVALRCDPISGHVSLYWYRQALGQGPEFLTYFNYEAQQDKSGLPNDRFSAERPEGSISTLTIQRTEQRDSAMYRCASSLLEGSHYGYTFGSGTRLTVV.

V usage is TRBV18 and J usage is TRBJ1-1; perhaps TRBD1 as D (5 bases). The CDR3 has 12 amino acids. Germline CDR1 reads KGHSH; CDR2 reads LQKENI. Trimming removed 6 bases at V and 7 bases at J, with 12 bases between. The chain's CDR3 is CASSLLGGEAFF. CDR3 bases: TGTGCCAGCTCCCTGCTCGGGGGTGAAGCTTTCTTT.

The chain is built from TRBV15 and TRBJ2-6; D is perhaps TRBD1 (6 bases). This CDR3 is built from 19 residues. V dropped 0 bases and J dropped 0 bases, with 15 bases sitting between them. The germline V gene has CDR1 LNHNV and CDR2 YYDKDF (reference sequence). The CDR3 is CATSREPQGSSSGANVLTF. CDR3 coding DNA: TGTGCCACCAGCAGAGAACCACAGGGATCGAGCTCTGGGGCCAACGTCCTGACTTTC. Together with reference TRBV15 and TRBJ2-6, the CDR3 gives the full variable domain: DAMVIQNPRYQVTQFGKPVTLSCSQTLNHNVMYWYQQKSSQAPKLLFHYYDKDFNNEADTPDNFQSRRPNTSFCFLDIRSPGLGDTAMYLCATSREPQGSSSGANVLTFGAGSRLTVL.

The DNA for the CDR3 is TGTGCCAGCAGCTTTAATACAGACGAAGAGACCCAGTACTTC. Translating it yields CASSFNTDEETQYF. The chain joins TRBV7-9 to TRBJ2-5; D is ambiguous. Germline CDR1 is SEHNR and CDR2 is FQNEAQ (reference sequence). CDR3 length: 14 residues. V dropped 3 bases and J dropped 3 bases, with 11 bases sitting between them.

This clone came up once. V is TRBV7-9 and J is TRBJ1-5, with D possibly TRBD1 on 6 matching bases. The CDR3 covers 15 residues. Germline V lookup: CDR1 SEHNR, CDR2 FQNEAQ (reference sequence). Trimming removed 1 base at V and 5 bases at J, with 12 bases between. The CDR3 coding sequence is TGTGCCAGCAGCTTAGGCAGGGGTGAGGATCAGCCCCAGCATTTT. Translating gives CASSLGRGEDQPQHF.